One sample yielded the 8 T cell receptor beta chains listed below, sequenced in a study of blood T cell repertoires in COVID-19 (dated by TCRdb to the early 2020s). Preparation of the library involved the immunoSEQ multiplex PCR assay. This immuneACCESS table, as held by TCRdb, lists in-frame sequences with V and J called but not all clones. Of the missing ones, under half trace to an unresolved V gene in checked studies; the others have no known cause. This sample comprises about 82,000 clones, 85% of them detected only once. 15% to 20% of the sample lies in the top ten. Material for sequencing was peripheral blood. These receptor sequences come from an elderly man with active or convalescent COVID-19.

This chain uses TRBV5-1 with TRBJ2-5, with a possible D match to TRBD1 (9 bases). From germline, CDR1 is SGHRS and CDR2 YFSETQ. Trimming cost V 4 bases and J 5 bases, with 24 bases left between them. This CDR3 is built from 17 residues. The CDR3 DNA is TGCGCCAGCAGCAGGGGGACAGGGCGAGCGGGAGCCGAGACCCAGTACTTC. It is translated as CASSRGTGRAGAETQYF. The full variable domain, completed using reference TRBV5-1 and TRBJ2-5, is KAGVTQTPRYLIKTRGQQVTLSCSPISGHRSVSWYQQTPGQGLQFLFEYFSETQRNKGNFPGRFSGRQFSNSRSEMNVSTLELGDSALYLCASSRGTGRAGAETQYFGPGTRLLVL.

This clone was observed a few times. The V gene is TRBV7-9, the J gene TRBJ1-5; tentatively, D is TRBD1 (6 bases). The V end lost 4 bases, the J end lost 4 bases, and 14 bases lay between the germline ends. Germline V lookup: CDR1 SEHNR, CDR2 FQNEAQ (reference sequence). This CDR3 region has 15 residues. The CDR3 protein is CASSSQTGPNQPQHF. The CDR3 nucleotides are TGTGCCAGCAGCTCACAAACAGGGCCAAATCAGCCCCAGCATTTT.

The chain joins TRBV4-1 to TRBJ1-2; no clear D gene. This CDR3 region has 18 residues. V lost 0 bases to trimming and J lost 2 bases, with 19 bases between them. Germline V gene data show CDR1 as MGHRA and CDR2 as YSYEKL. The CDR3 is CASSQEGQAHWSNYGYTF. The CDR3 region has the DNA TGCGCCAGCAGCCAAGAGGGCCAGGCTCACTGGTCGAACTATGGCTACACCTTC.

This clone was detected only a few times. The J gene is TRBJ2-1, the V gene TRBV5-1, with 11 bases that match TRBD1. J was trimmed by 3 bases and V by 4 bases; bases with no gene match: 6. The germline gives CDR1 SGHRS, CDR2 YFSETQ. The CDR3 runs to 16 residues. The CDR3, as DNA: TGCGCCAGCAGCCCGAGCGGGACAGGGGGCTACAATGAGCAGTTCTTC. Protein product: CASSPSGTGGYNEQFF.

This chain links TRBV5-5 with TRBJ1-1; D not certain. Germline loops: CDR1 SGHKS, CDR2 YYEKEE (reference sequence). V lost 4 bases and J 1 base, leaving 14 bases between the germline ends. The CDR3 runs 15 residues. CDR3 in amino acids: CASSPGGQTNTEAFF. As DNA, the CDR3 is TGTGCCAGCAGCCCCGGTGGGCAGACGAACACTGAAGCTTTCTTT.

V is TRBV20-1 and J is TRBJ1-2; the match to TRBD1 covers 11 bases. The germline CDR1 and CDR2 sequences are DFQATT and SNEGSKA (reference sequence). J gave up 2 bases and V 3 bases, and 11 bases lay outside the gene matches. The CDR3 contains 17 residues. The chain's CDR3 is CSASNLGQGAVNYGYTF. CDR3 DNA: TGCAGTGCTAGTAACCTCGGACAGGGGGCTGTGAACTATGGCTACACCTTC.

This rearrangement joins TRBV24-1 to TRBJ2-5, with a possible D match to TRBD2 (6 bases). CDR1 is KGHDR and CDR2 is SFDVKD in the germline V gene. The CDR3 loop spans 15 amino acids. V shed 4 bases and J shed 2 bases, with 13 bases lying between them. This CDR3 is CATSEGGTTQETQYF. CDR3 in DNA: TGTGCCACCAGTGAAGGAGGGACCACACAAGAGACCCAGTACTTC.

The chain combines TRBV7-2 with TRBJ1-6, with 7 bases that match TRBD1. This CDR3 has 14 residues. Looked up from germline, CDR1 is SGHTA and CDR2 is FQGNSA. With V trimmed by 1 base and J by 16 bases, 10 bases remained unmatched. The CDR3: CASSLERDSQELHF. For the CDR3, the DNA is TGTGCCAGCAGCTTAGAGAGGGACAGCCAGGAGCTCCACTTT.